These 20 T cell receptor beta chains originate from one sample sequenced in a study of T cell repertoires in cytomegalovirus infection. Antigen specificity for these receptors is unknown. TCRdb ran MiXCR on the reads and lists one entry per CDR3 protein. The sample lists fewer than 900,000 distinct CDR3 sequences, 29% occurring once. The sequencing used cultured CD8+ T cells from PBMCs, collected from culture after CMV antigen stimulation. These receptors originate from a human donor in good health (CMV status not recorded). Some clones in this sample may be carry-over from other donors' samples.

The sample holds a few counts of this clonotype. This rearrangement joins TRBV6-8 to TRBJ2-1; 9 bases fit TRBD1. This CDR3 is 15 amino acids long. J lost 8 bases, V lost 7 bases, and 12 bases had no gene match. Germline V gene sequence: CDR1 MNHGY, CDR2 SAAAGT. The CDR3 sequence is CASIGPGTGSYEQFF. As DNA, the CDR3 is TGTGCCAGCATCGGACCCGGGACAGGGAGTTATGAGCAGTTCTTC.

The chain combines TRBV20-1 with TRBJ2-3; 9 bases agree with TRBD2. The CDR3 is 17 amino acids. Germline V CDR1 and CDR2: DFQATT, SNEGSKA (reference sequence). J was trimmed by 2 bases and V by 6 bases; bases with no gene match: 15. CDR3 nucleotides: TGCAGTGCCCGTGTCCAGCGGGGGGCAATATACACAGATACGCAGTATTTT. It yields the protein CSARVQRGAIYTDTQYF.

This clonotype turned up a few times. The CDR3: CASSYEGGLDEQYV. CDR3 nucleotide sequence: TGTGCCAGCAGTTACGAAGGCGGCCTTGACGAGCAGTACGTC. V usage is TRBV6-2 or TRBV6-3 and J usage is TRBJ2-7; D is unclear. The CDR3 extends over 14 amino acids. Between the trimmed V and J ends, which lost 2 bases and 5 bases, there was a span of 13 bases. Germline CDR1 MNHEY, CDR2 SVGEGT.

This clonotype was counted between two and nine times. The chain uses TRBV29-1 and TRBJ1-2, with TRBD1 as a possible D gene (6 bases). With 6 bases removed from V and 4 bases from J, the gap between germline ends came to 27 bases. Germline V CDR1 and CDR2: SQVTM, ANQGSEA. The length of the CDR3 is 17 residues. The CDR3 DNA reads as TGCAGCGTCACAATACTGAAAGCGGGACACCATATCTATGGCTACACCTTC. Translated, it gives CSVTILKAGHHIYGYTF.

The rearrangement uses TRBV7-6 and TRBJ2-2; no clear D. This CDR3 is built from 15 residues. Germline CDR1 is SGHVS and CDR2 is FNYEAQ. V gave up 5 bases and J gave up 1 base, with 11 bases separating them. CDR3 sequence: CASSQPSVNTGELFF. In nucleotides, the CDR3 is TGTGCCAGCAGCCAACCCTCTGTGAACACCGGGGAGCTGTTTTTT.

The V and J genes are TRBV7-9 and TRBJ1-4; 8 bases are a match to TRBD1. Losses at the gene ends were 6 bases for V and 8 bases for J; bases not matched to a gene: 8. Germline values: CDR1 SEHNR, CDR2 FQNEAQ (reference sequence). The CDR3 contains 14 residues. The CDR3 region has the DNA TGTGCCAGCAGTCCCTCGGACAGGGACGAAAAACTGTTTTTT. Its protein is CASSPSDRDEKLFF.

This rearrangement joins TRBV4-1 to TRBJ2-1; TRBD2 agrees at 10 bases. CDR3 length: 16 amino acids. Germline CDR1 and CDR2: MGHRA and YSYEKL. The V gene end was trimmed by 0 bases and the J gene end by 8 bases; junction bases not matched to a gene: 7. The CDR3 coding sequence is TGCGCCAGCAGCCAAGAAGGAAGCGGGGGGGCCGATGAGCAGTTCTTC. It is translated as CASSQEGSGGADEQFF.

V usage is TRBV13 and J usage is TRBJ1-1; no clear D gene. Germline V lookup: CDR1 PRHDT, CDR2 FYEKMQ (reference sequence). CDR3 size: 13 residues. The germline V and J ends were trimmed by 1 base and 6 bases, with 9 bases remaining between them. The CDR3 region is CASSLVRPPEAFF. The CDR3 DNA reads as TGTGCCAGCAGCTTAGTAAGGCCCCCTGAAGCTTTCTTT.

The chain combines TRBV5-4 with TRBJ2-1, with D perhaps matching TRBD1 (5 bases). This CDR3 has 13 amino acids. The ends were cut back, 0 bases at V and 12 bases at J, with 13 bases in the middle. Germline V lookup: CDR1 SGHNT, CDR2 YYREEE (reference sequence). CDR3 residues: CASSLEGQTWQFF. In DNA form, the CDR3 reads TGTGCCAGCAGCTTGGAGGGGCAGACCTGGCAGTTCTTC.

V and J are TRBV2 and TRBJ2-1; 11 bases line up with TRBD1. This CDR3 is 15 amino acids long. The germline CDR1 and CDR2 sequences are SNHLY and FYNNEI. V shed 6 bases and J 0 bases; nucleotides not matched to a gene: 1. The CDR3 bases are TGTGCCAGCAGGGGGACAGGGGGCTCCTACAATGAGCAGTTCTTC. Protein: CASRGTGGSYNEQFF.

V gene TRBV10-3 combines with J gene TRBJ2-4; the D is unclear. The V gene lost 0 bases and the J gene lost 3 bases, with 21 bases spanning the gap. CDR3 length equals 19 residues. Germline values: CDR1 ENHRY, CDR2 SYGVKD. DNA for the CDR3: TGTGCCATCAGTGAGTCAATTAGGTATCGCGACGTAGGCAAAAACATTCAGTACTTC. As protein: CAISESIRYRDVGKNIQYF.

This clonotype was seen repeatedly, ten times or more. The chain has TRBV7-9 and TRBJ2-2, with D hard to call. The germline V gene encodes CDR1 SEHNR and CDR2 FQNEAQ (reference sequence). This CDR3 has 13 amino acids. The germline V and J ends were trimmed by 5 bases and 7 bases, with 11 bases remaining between them. In nucleotides, the CDR3 is TGTGCCAGCAGCCTTAGAGGAGACGGGGAGCTGTTTTTT. It is translated as CASSLRGDGELFF. The variable domain in full, completed from reference TRBV7-9 and TRBJ2-2, reads DTGVSQNPRHKITKRGQNVTFRCDPISEHNRLYWYRQTLGQGPEFLTYFQNEAQLEKSRLLSDRFSAERPKGSFSTLEIQRTEQGDSAMYLCASSLRGDGELFFGEGSRLTVL.

There are a few counts of this clonotype. The J gene is TRBJ1-2, the V gene TRBV4-1; D remains unclear. CDR1 and CDR2 from the germline V gene are MGHRA and YSYEKL. The ends were cut back, 0 bases at V and 4 bases at J, with 9 bases in the middle. The CDR3 length is 14 residues. The CDR3, as DNA: TGCGCCAGCAGCCAAGAAGGCAGGAGCTATGGCTACACCTTC. It translates to CASSQEGRSYGYTF.

The V and J genes are TRBV6-1 and TRBJ2-1; D remains unclear. Germline V gene data show CDR1 as MNHNS and CDR2 as SASEGT. This CDR3 spans 14 amino acids. The V and J ends lost 0 bases and 8 bases respectively, with 11 bases between them. The DNA of the CDR3 is TGTGCCAGCAGTGAAGCGGTCCCTAGGGATGAGCAGTTCTTC. Amino acids: CASSEAVPRDEQFF.

The genes are TRBV20-1 and TRBJ2-3; possible D gene TRBD1, 5 bases. Per germline, CDR1 DFQATT and CDR2 SNEGSKA (reference sequence). The length of the CDR3 is 16 residues. V lost 1 base, J lost 4 bases, and 18 bases lay in between. CDR3 coding DNA: TGCAGTGCTAGAGTCAGGGCAGGCCCACCGGCAGATACGCAGTATTTT. This codes for CSARVRAGPPADTQYF.

The chain employs TRBV27 and TRBJ1-1, with D perhaps TRBD1 (5 bases). Deletions cut 6 bases from V and 2 bases from J, with 19 bases between. The CDR3 is 16 amino acids. Germline V gene sequence: CDR1 MNHEY, CDR2 SMNVEV (reference sequence). The CDR3 spells CASSTRHHQGNTEAFF. CDR3 sequence (DNA): TGTGCCAGCAGCACGAGACACCATCAGGGAAACACTGAAGCTTTCTTT.

This clonotype has a handful of counts. The chain employs TRBV29-1 and TRBJ1-6; D remains unclear. The ends were cut back, 4 bases at V and 4 bases at J, with 8 bases in the middle. CDR1 is SQVTM and CDR2 is ANQGSEA in the germline V gene. This CDR3 spans 13 amino acids. CDR3 residues: CSVVPDYNSPLHF. CDR3 in DNA: TGCAGCGTTGTGCCGGATTATAATTCACCCCTCCACTTT.

The rearrangement links TRBV20-1 to TRBJ1-5; TRBD1 is a possible D gene (6 bases). This CDR3 is 13 amino acids long. The germline gives CDR1 DFQATT, CDR2 SNEGSKA (reference sequence). The V and J ends lost 7 bases and 7 bases respectively, with 17 bases between them. The CDR3 sequence is CSVPTGFGQPQHF. CDR3 DNA: TGCAGTGTTCCCACAGGGTTTGGGCAGCCCCAGCATTTT.

V is TRBV6-2 or TRBV6-3 and J is TRBJ2-7, with no clear D. The CDR3 sequence is 14 residues long. The V end was cut by 4 bases, the J end by 4 bases, with 14 bases between. The germline gives CDR1 MNHEY, CDR2 SVGEGT. In DNA, the CDR3 is TGTGCCAGCAGTTTATATGGGTTAAAATACGAGCAGTACGTC. Translation: CASSLYGLKYEQYV.

The chain employs TRBV27 and TRBJ2-1; 14 positions match TRBD2. The J segment lost 8 bases and the V segment lost 5 bases, leaving 2 bases of the junction unmatched. Looked up from germline, CDR1 is MNHEY and CDR2 is SMNVEV (reference sequence). This CDR3 spans 14 amino acids. The CDR3 spells CASSGGLAGDEQFF. DNA for the CDR3: TGTGCCAGCAGTGGGGGACTAGCGGGGGATGAGCAGTTCTTC.